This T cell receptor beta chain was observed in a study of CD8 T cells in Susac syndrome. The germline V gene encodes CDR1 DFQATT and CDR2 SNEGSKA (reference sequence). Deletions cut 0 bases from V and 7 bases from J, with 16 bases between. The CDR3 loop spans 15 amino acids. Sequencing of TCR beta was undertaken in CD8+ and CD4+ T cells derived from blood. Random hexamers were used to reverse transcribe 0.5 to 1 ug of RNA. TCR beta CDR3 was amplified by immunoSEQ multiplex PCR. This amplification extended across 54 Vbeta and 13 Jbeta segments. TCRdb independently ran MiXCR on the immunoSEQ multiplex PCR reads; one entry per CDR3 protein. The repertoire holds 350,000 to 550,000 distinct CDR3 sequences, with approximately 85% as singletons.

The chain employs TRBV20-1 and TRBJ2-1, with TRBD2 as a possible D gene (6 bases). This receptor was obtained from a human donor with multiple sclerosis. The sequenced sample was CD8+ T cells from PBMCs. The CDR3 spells CSARDHSGPINEQFF. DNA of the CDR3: TGCAGTGCTAGAGATCACAGCGGGCCTATTAATGAGCAGTTCTTC.